The clone carrying this T cell receptor (beta chain) was seen more than once but under ten times. The record originates from a study of T-cell memory formation after mild COVID-19. Trimming cost V 5 bases and J 1 base, with 18 bases left between them. The CDR3 covers 17 residues. MiXCR, applied by TCRdb to the 5' RACE reads, yields one record per CDR3 protein. The sample holds approximately 210,000 distinct CDR3 sequences; around 25% are singletons and the top ten take approximately 10%. The sample comprised PBMCs or a T cell subset sorted from them (not recorded which). The receptor comes from an adult woman who had mild COVID-19 (a few samples of this study predate the infection). Cell type and time point are not known. The V call is TRBV12-3 or TRBV12-4, the J call TRBJ2-1; tentatively, D is TRBD2 (5 bases). CDR3 sequence: CASSPGLRLRSYNEQFF. As DNA, the CDR3 is TGTGCCAGCAGTCCCGGACTTAGACTGAGGTCCTACAATGAGCAGTTCTTC.